The next 18 T cell receptor beta chains were all read from a single sample in a study of fetal regulatory T cell absence and autoimmunity. The method was immunoSEQ multiplex PCR; TCRdb's version includes in-frame clones alone and lacks a portion of them. The sample includes about 95,000 clones, roughly 70% of them seen just once. Sequenced material: pancreas tissue. The receptors were sampled from a male donor with IPEX syndrome.

This clone was observed a few times. The genes are TRBV30 and TRBJ1-1; D might be TRBD1 (6 bases). V was trimmed by 5 bases and J by 4 bases, leaving 14 bases between them. This CDR3 has 13 amino acids. Per germline, CDR1 GTSNPN and CDR2 SVGIG (reference sequence). The CDR3 spells CAWGGRGPTEAFF. The CDR3 DNA reads as TGTGCCTGGGGGGGCCGGGGACCCACTGAAGCTTTCTTT.

This clone was recorded only once. The rearrangement uses TRBV7-9 and TRBJ1-2, with D uncertain. V was cut by 3 bases and J by 8 bases, with 7 bases left in between. This CDR3 has 11 amino acids. From germline, CDR1 is SEHNR and CDR2 FQNEAQ (reference sequence). The CDR3 DNA reads as TGTGCCAGCAGCTTTCATGAGGGCTACACCTTC. This sequence encodes CASSFHEGYTF.

The chain joins TRBV5-4 to TRBJ2-7; TRBD2 aligns across 13 bases. CDR1 and CDR2 from the germline V gene are SGHNT and YYREEE (reference sequence). The V gene end was trimmed by 4 bases and the J gene end by 2 bases; junction bases not matched to a gene: 3. This CDR3 has 15 residues. The CDR3, as DNA: TGTGCCAGCAGCGGGACTAGCGGGGTCGCCTACGAGCAGTACTTC. The encoded protein is CASSGTSGVAYEQYF.

The chain couples TRBV11-2 to TRBJ2-2, with 9 bases that match TRBD1. The germline gives CDR1 SGHAT, CDR2 FQNNGV. The V and J ends lost 4 bases and 2 bases, in that order; junction bases with no gene match: 5. The CDR3 contains 16 residues. The CDR3 here is CASSSNRGHNTGELFF. The DNA for the CDR3 is TGTGCCAGCAGCTCCAACAGGGGGCACAACACCGGGGAGCTGTTTTTT.

The chain carries TRBV6-6 and TRBJ1-1; possible D gene TRBD1, 6 bases. Germline V lookup: CDR1 MNHNY, CDR2 SVGAGI (reference sequence). The V and J ends lost 1 base and 3 bases respectively, with 12 bases between them. The CDR3 sequence is 15 residues long. The CDR3 spells CASSYLGARDTEAFF. For the CDR3, the DNA is TGTGCCAGCAGTTACTTGGGGGCGAGGGACACTGAAGCTTTCTTT.

The chain combines TRBV29-1 with TRBJ2-3; 10 bases match TRBD2. The ends lost 3 bases at V and 3 bases at J; junction bases unmatched: 21. This CDR3 contains 20 residues. Germline V lookup: CDR1 SQVTM, CDR2 ANQGSEA. CDR3 nucleotides: TGCAGCGTTGATGTGGGGTCTCTAGCGGGAGAGGGTGGGGGGACAGATACGCAGTATTTT. Its protein product is CSVDVGSLAGEGGGTDTQYF.

The genes are TRBV15 and TRBJ1-4; D gene unclear. Germline V lookup: CDR1 LNHNV, CDR2 YYDKDF (reference sequence). CDR3 length: 13 amino acids. The V and J ends lost 5 bases and 4 bases respectively, with 8 bases between them. CDR3 coding DNA: TGTGCCACCAGCGCTGACGGTAATGAAAAACTGTTTTTT. Protein product: CATSADGNEKLFF.

As to this clone: This could be a read error, since a much larger clone is one nucleotide away. The chain couples TRBV7-6 to TRBJ1-2, with D possibly being TRBD1 (6 bases). The CDR3 loop spans 13 amino acids. Trimming stripped 0 bases from V and 4 bases from J, with 6 bases between. Looked up from germline, CDR1 is SGHVS and CDR2 is FNYEAQ. The CDR3 bases are TGTGCCAGCAGCTTAGCAGGGGGCTATGGCTACACCTTC. It translates to CASSLAGGYGYTF.

V usage is TRBV7-6 and J usage is TRBJ1-2; D gene ambiguous. Looked up from germline, CDR1 is SGHVS and CDR2 is FNYEAQ. This CDR3 is built from 12 residues. V shed 3 bases and J shed 1 base, with 3 bases lying between them. CDR3 amino acids: CASSFNNYGYTF. In DNA, the CDR3 is TGTGCCAGCAGCTTCAATAACTATGGCTACACCTTC. Variable domain in full (rest from reference TRBV7-6 and TRBJ1-2): GAGVSQSPRYKVTKRGQDVALRCDPISGHVSLYWYRQALGQGPEFLTYFNYEAQQDKSGLPNDRFSAERPEGSISTLTIQRTEQRDSAMYRCASSFNNYGYTFGSGTRLTVV.

This chain uses TRBV6-6 with TRBJ1-5, with D tentatively TRBD1 (5 bases). Trimming cost V 2 bases and J 0 bases, with 8 bases left between them. The CDR3 covers 15 residues. The germline V gene has CDR1 MNHNY and CDR2 SVGAGI (reference sequence). The CDR3 DNA is TGTGCCAGCAGTTACCGGGGGGATAGCAATCAGCCCCAGCATTTT. This encodes CASSYRGDSNQPQHF.

This clone was counted a few times. V is TRBV4-1 and J is TRBJ2-7; possibly TRBD1 for D (6 bases). This CDR3 has 15 residues. V lost 1 base and J 2 bases, leaving 12 bases between the germline ends. Germline V gene sequence: CDR1 MGHRA, CDR2 YSYEKL. For the CDR3, the DNA is TGCGCCAGCAGCCAAGTAGGCAGGGGACCCTACGAGCAGTACTTC. Its protein is CASSQVGRGPYEQYF.

Notes on this clone: This CDR3 is also generated by other DNA sequences in the sample. The CDR3 loop is CASSLGQNTEAFF. The CDR3 nucleotides read TGTGCCAGCAGTCTAGGACAGAACACTGAAGCTTTCTTT. The genes are TRBV27 and TRBJ1-1; D may be TRBD1 (5 bases). Trimming shortened V by 5 bases and J by 1 base, and 8 bases separated the two germline ends. Looked up from germline, CDR1 is MNHEY and CDR2 is SMNVEV (reference sequence). The CDR3 runs to 13 residues.

This clone occurred a few times. The rearrangement uses TRBV19 and TRBJ1-6, with D perhaps TRBD1 (6 bases). This CDR3 spans 15 amino acids. The ends were cut back, 6 bases at V and 7 bases at J, with 16 bases in the middle. CDR1 LNHDA and CDR2 SQIVND come from the germline V gene (reference sequence). CDR3 amino acids: CASSTSPGQNSPLHF. In DNA, the CDR3 is TGTGCCAGTAGCACGTCCCCGGGACAAAATTCACCCCTCCACTTT. The variable domain in full, completed from reference TRBV19 and TRBJ1-6, reads DGGITQSPKYLFRKEGQNVTLSCEQNLNHDAMYWYRQDPGQGLRLIYYSQIVNDFQKGDIAEGYSVSREKKESFPLTVTSAQKNPTAFYLCASSTSPGQNSPLHFGNGTRLTVT.

The chain has TRBV19 and TRBJ2-7, with a possible D match to TRBD2 (6 bases). V was pared by 2 bases and J by 2 bases, with 13 bases between. Germline values: CDR1 LNHDA, CDR2 SQIVND (reference sequence). This CDR3 spans 15 amino acids. In DNA form, the CDR3 reads TGTGCCAGTAGTATAAGGTCAGGGACTCCCTACGAGCAGTACTTC. This translates into CASSIRSGTPYEQYF.

The rearrangement joins TRBV18 to TRBJ2-1; TRBD2 might be the D (7 bases). The V and J ends lost 0 bases and 4 bases respectively, with 10 bases between them. The CDR3 sequence is 15 residues long. Germline CDR1 and CDR2: KGHSH and LQKENI. CDR3 sequence (DNA): TGTGCCAGCTCACCACCGGGGGGGCGGTACAATGAGCAGTTCTTC. It yields the protein CASSPPGGRYNEQFF.

For this clone: A read error is likely, as this CDR3 ends without the conserved phenylalanine or tryptophan. The DNA is omitted, as the CDR3 cannot be located on it reliably, and the CDR3 follows TCRdb's listing. V gene TRBV10-1 combines with J gene TRBJ1-2; the DNA was not used to check the table's D call, TRBD1. Germline CDR1 reads WNHNN; CDR2 reads SYGVQD (reference sequence). The CDR3 length equals 10 residues, ends included. The CDR3 region is CASRKDRGEI.

The CDR3 is CASSEAGANVLTF. For the CDR3, the DNA is TGTGCCAGCAGTGAGGCTGGGGCCAACGTCCTGACTTTC. This rearrangement joins TRBV25-1 to TRBJ2-6; D is ambiguous. The ends were cut back, 3 bases at V and 2 bases at J, with 2 bases in the middle. This CDR3 is 13 amino acids long. CDR1 and CDR2 (germline): MGHDK, SYGVNS.

A few counts support this clone. This chain uses TRBV5-1 with TRBJ2-7; D may be TRBD1 (6 bases). This CDR3 region has 12 residues. The V end was cut by 3 bases, the J end by 5 bases, with 9 bases between. Germline CDR1 reads SGHRS; CDR2 reads YFSETQ. This CDR3 is CASSSSGDEQYF. The CDR3, as DNA: TGCGCCAGCAGCTCGTCAGGGGACGAGCAGTACTTC.